A single count supports the clone carrying this T cell receptor beta chain. These data are taken from a study of T cell repertoires in cytomegalovirus infection. Each CDR3 protein gets one entry after TCRdb re-called the reads with MiXCR. The profile shows fewer than 550,000 distinct CDR3 sequences, approximately 10% of them singletons. Trimming took 6 bases from V and 7 from J, leaving 12 bases between them. The CDR3 contains 13 residues. The germline CDR1 and CDR2 sequences are KGHSH and LQKENI. The sequencing input was PBMCs. This receptor was obtained from a human donor in good health (CMV status not recorded). Some clones in this sample may be carry-over from other donors' samples. The chain employs TRBV18 and TRBJ2-2; unclear D gene. CDR3 region: CASSGHVDGELFF. The CDR3 coding sequence is TGTGCCAGCTCCGGTCACGTGGACGGGGAGCTGTTTTTT.